The clone carrying this T cell receptor (beta chain) was seen only a few times. Synthetic TCR analog templates were spiked into each PCR. Profiled with immunoSEQ multiplex PCR; TCRdb holds only in-frame clones, not every one. The table lists approximately 79,000 clones, just under 85% of them singletons. The sample is drawn from a study of PD-L1 blockade in urothelial cancer. Sample time point: pretreatment peripheral blood. Patients had locally advanced or metastatic urothelial carcinoma. CDR3 length: 15 residues. Trimming removed 5 bases from V and 0 bases from J, with 8 bases in between. CDR1 LNHDA and CDR2 SQIVND come from the germline V gene (reference sequence).

This TCR came from a middle-aged man with urothelial cancer. The sample here was PBMCs, taken around atezolizumab (anti-PD-L1) treatment. V is TRBV19 and J is TRBJ2-6, with D perhaps TRBD1 (6 bases). CDR3 nucleotide sequence: TGTGCCAGTAGTCTACAGGGCTCTGGGGCCAACGTCCTGACTTTC. This sequence encodes CASSLQGSGANVLTF.